This TCR beta chain appears in the sequencing data of a study of immune characteristics of hereditary and idiopathic chronic pancreatitis. General study findings and limits: Patients with more severe chronic pancreatitis had more productive TCR rearrangements. Controls had less diverse, more clonal TCRbeta repertoires than both pancreatitis groups. Hereditary versus idiopathic pancreatitis showed different Vbeta-Jbeta usage, including TRBV10, TRBV19, TRBV23, TRBV5.

The pancreas tissue came from patients undergoing total pancreatectomy with islet autotransplantation. The junction had 6 bases not matched to a gene; V was cut back by 2 bases and J by 4 bases. CDR1 is LGHNA and CDR2 is YNFKEQ in the germline V gene. This CDR3 spans 16 amino acids. Method: immunoSEQ multiplex PCR; TCRdb's copy keeps in-frame clones and lacks some. This sample has some 15,000 clones, with 73% found just once. A word on this clone: Its antigen is not known.

Sequenced sample: pancreas tissue with hereditary chronic pancreatitis. This clonotype originated in a human donor with chronic pancreatitis. V and J are TRBV4-2 and TRBJ1-4; 8 nucleotides align to TRBD1. This CDR3 reads CASSQTTGVGNEKLFF. CDR3 in DNA: TGTGCCAGCAGCCAAACGACAGGGGTTGGTAATGAAAAACTGTTTTTT.